One sample yielded the 27 T cell receptor beta chains listed below, sequenced in a study of shared clonotypes between healthy human individuals. Measured with immunoSEQ multiplex PCR; TCRdb has only the in-frame clones, and not every one. The sample includes over a million clones, approximately 98% of them seen just once. Sequencing used naive CD4+ T cells sorted from blood. Subset meaning: CD45RA+ positively selected. These receptors originate from a man between 25 and 39 years old in good health.

The V gene is TRBV7-2, the J gene TRBJ1-3; D gene uncertain. Germline V gene data show CDR1 as SGHTA and CDR2 as FQGNSA. This CDR3 comprises 15 residues. V lost 7 bases to trimming and J lost 3 bases, with 16 bases between them. The CDR3 bases are TGTGCCAGCACCCGAACGGCAGGCGATGGAAACACCATATATTTT. The encoded protein is CASTRTAGDGNTIYF. Based on the CDR3 plus reference TRBV7-2 and TRBJ1-3, the full variable domain is GAGVSQSPSNKVTEKGKDVELRCDPISGHTALYWYRQSLGQGLEFLIYFQGNSAPDKSGLPSDRFSAERTGGSVSTLTIQRTQQEDSAVYLCASTRTAGDGNTIYFGEGSWLTVV.

The CDR3 loop is CASTLSRASEKLFF. CDR3 nucleotides: TGTGCCAGTACCCTCTCCAGGGCTAGCGAAAAACTGTTTTTT. The chain couples TRBV19 to TRBJ1-4; possible D gene TRBD1, 5 bases. The CDR3 runs to 14 residues. Trimming shortened V by 7 bases and J by 8 bases, and 17 bases separated the two germline ends. Germline V CDR1 and CDR2: LNHDA, SQIVND (reference sequence).

The chain joins TRBV19 to TRBJ2-2; 7 bases align to TRBD2. V shed 7 bases, J shed 5 bases, and the junction held 4 bases outside the gene matches. Germline CDR1 reads LNHDA; CDR2 reads SQIVND (reference sequence). The CDR3 totals 13 residues. The CDR3 coding sequence is TGTGCCAGTACCCCGGGAGGAACCGGGGAGCTGTTTTTT. Protein product: CASTPGGTGELFF.

The chain combines TRBV14 with TRBJ1-1; D is ambiguous. Germline CDR1 is SGHDN and CDR2 is FVKESK. V lost 4 bases and J lost 5, with 11 bases in between. This CDR3 is 13 amino acids long. This CDR3 reads CASSLMLSTEAFF. DNA of the CDR3: TGTGCCAGCAGCCTCATGTTGAGTACTGAAGCTTTCTTT.

V and J are TRBV2 and TRBJ2-5; D gene ambiguous. Between the trimmed V and J ends, which lost 7 bases and 1 base, there was a span of 4 bases. This CDR3 spans 11 amino acids. Per germline, CDR1 SNHLY and CDR2 FYNNEI. The CDR3 DNA reads as TGTGCCAGCACAATCCAAGAGACCCAGTACTTC. Protein: CASTIQETQYF.

The chain couples TRBV9 to TRBJ2-3, with 10 bases aligning to TRBD2. The CDR3 sequence is 14 residues long. Trimming removed 2 bases from V and 8 bases from J; junction bases left unmatched: 5. Germline V gene sequence: CDR1 SGDLS, CDR2 YYNGEE. Here the CDR3 reads CASSVGTSVGTQYF. The CDR3 DNA sequence: TGTGCCAGCAGCGTTGGGACTAGCGTGGGTACGCAGTATTTT.

J is TRBJ2-1 and V is TRBV15; TRBD2 matches 7 bases. The CDR3 loop spans 17 amino acids. The J segment lost 0 bases and the V segment lost 2 bases, leaving 7 bases of the junction unmatched. Germline CDR1 reads LNHNV; CDR2 reads YYDKDF (reference sequence). In DNA, the CDR3 is TGTGCCACCAGCAGAAGACTAGCACCTCTCTCCTACAATGAGCAGTTCTTC. Its translation is CATSRRLAPLSYNEQFF.

The chain uses TRBV9 and TRBJ2-1; 7 nucleotides line up with TRBD1. The V gene end was trimmed by 4 bases and the J gene end by 5 bases; junction bases not matched to a gene: 12. Germline loops: CDR1 SGDLS, CDR2 YYNGEE. The CDR3 is 16 residues long. The CDR3 reads CASSPRHRGKDNEQFF. CDR3 nucleotide sequence: TGTGCCAGCAGCCCCCGTCACAGGGGAAAGGACAATGAGCAGTTCTTC.

The chain combines TRBV7-2 with TRBJ2-3; 10 bases are shared with TRBD2. The CDR3 covers 16 residues. The germline V gene encodes CDR1 SGHTA and CDR2 FQGNSA. V lost 5 bases, J lost 0 bases, and 5 bases stayed unmatched. The CDR3 loop reads CASSPPSGGSTDTQYF. CDR3 in DNA: TGTGCCAGCAGCCCACCTAGCGGGGGAAGCACAGATACGCAGTATTTT.

This rearrangement joins TRBV5-1 to TRBJ2-2; 8 bases are a match to TRBD1. There are 15 residues in the CDR3. Germline V gives CDR1 SGHRS, CDR2 YFSETQ. Trimming at V came to 1 base and at J to 7 bases, leaving 6 bases not matched to a gene. CDR3 sequence: CASSLTQGANGELFF. CDR3 bases: TGCGCCAGCAGCTTGACGCAGGGGGCAAACGGGGAGCTGTTTTTT.

The chain couples TRBV14 to TRBJ2-5; tentatively, D is TRBD1 (5 bases). This CDR3 is 15 amino acids long. Germline V lookup: CDR1 SGHDN, CDR2 FVKESK. V was clipped by 5 bases and J by 5 bases, with 18 bases between them. The CDR3 is CASSSDPGFRETQYF. CDR3 DNA sequence: TGTGCCAGCAGCTCCGACCCAGGGTTCCGGGAGACCCAGTACTTC.

This chain joins TRBV28 and TRBJ2-3; tentatively, D is TRBD1 (6 bases). The germline V gene has CDR1 MDHEN and CDR2 SYDVKM. The CDR3 is made up of 18 amino acids. V lost 6 bases to trimming and J lost 0 bases, with 22 bases between them. The CDR3: CASRAARTALTSTDTQYF. CDR3 coding DNA: TGTGCCAGCAGAGCCGCCCGGACAGCGCTGACTAGCACAGATACGCAGTATTTT. The entire variable domain, with the rest obtained from reference TRBV28 and TRBJ2-3, is as follows: DVKVTQSSRYLVKRTGEKVFLECVQDMDHENMFWYRQDPGLGLRLIYFSYDVKMKEKGDIPEGYSVSREKKERFSLILESASTNQTSMYLCASRAARTALTSTDTQYFGPGTRLTVL.

The V and J genes are TRBV18 and TRBJ2-4; the D call may be TRBD1 or TRBD2 (6 bases each). CDR1 and CDR2 from the germline V gene are KGHSH and LQKENI. The CDR3 totals 16 residues. V was cut by 5 bases and J by 0 bases, with 14 bases left in between. The chain's CDR3 is CASSSSRGLAKNIQYF. The CDR3 nucleotides are TGTGCCAGCTCATCCTCCAGGGGACTAGCCAAAAACATTCAGTACTTC.

The CDR3 DNA reads as TGTGCCAGCAGCTTAGTGCGGGACGGCGCTTACGAGCAGTACTTC. This encodes CASSLVRDGAYEQYF. This sequence joins TRBV7-2 and TRBJ2-7; a possible D gene is TRBD2 (6 bases). Germline V gene lookup returns CDR1 SGHTA and CDR2 FQGNSA. The CDR3 is made up of 15 amino acids. The ends were cut back, 1 base at V and 4 bases at J, with 14 bases in the middle.

V is TRBV7-8 and J is TRBJ2-7, with 8 bases that match TRBD1. Germline CDR1 SGHVS, CDR2 FQNEAQ. This CDR3 is built from 15 residues. V lost 5 bases and J lost 2; bases outside the gene matches: 8. CDR3 residues: CASSGKTGQAYEQYF. DNA for the CDR3: TGTGCCAGCAGCGGGAAGACGGGACAGGCCTACGAGCAGTACTTC. Full variable domain (rest looked up from reference TRBV7-8 and TRBJ2-7): GAGVSQSPRYKVAKRGQDVALRCDPISGHVSLFWYQQALGQGPEFLTYFQNEAQLDKSGLPSDRFFAERPEGSVSTLKIQRTQQEDSAVYLCASSGKTGQAYEQYFGPGTRLTVT.

The chain combines TRBV28 with TRBJ1-4, with D hard to call. The CDR3 loop spans 13 amino acids. Germline V CDR1 and CDR2: MDHEN, SYDVKM. V was shortened by 5 bases and J by 3 bases, with 7 bases between the two germline ends. CDR3 nucleotide sequence: TGTGCCAGCAGTCCGGGTCCTAATGAAAAACTGTTTTTT. Protein: CASSPGPNEKLFF.

The J gene is TRBJ2-3, the V gene TRBV2, with D unclear. Trimming removed 4 bases at V and 2 bases at J, with 13 bases between. Germline CDR1 and CDR2: SNHLY and FYNNEI. The CDR3 extends over 15 amino acids. DNA for the CDR3: TGTGCCAGCAGTGTCCCCAGGACCTACACAGATACGCAGTATTTT. It yields the protein CASSVPRTYTDTQYF.

The chain couples TRBV9 to TRBJ2-7, with TRBD2 matching 10 bases. CDR1 is SGDLS, CDR2 YYNGEE, per germline. This CDR3 region has 15 residues. V was clipped by 1 base and J by 3 bases; unmatched bases: 4. The DNA of the CDR3 is TGTGCCAGCAGCGTAACTAGCGGGACCTACTACGAGCAGTACTTC. Translating it yields CASSVTSGTYYEQYF.

The chain links TRBV5-1 to TRBJ2-1; TRBD1 might be the D (5 bases). CDR3 length equals 15 residues. The germline V gene has CDR1 SGHRS and CDR2 YFSETQ. Between the trimmed V and J ends, which lost 4 bases and 2 bases, there was a span of 13 bases. The CDR3 region has the DNA TGCGCCAGCAGCCCCTGGCAGGGTACCTACAATGAGCAGTTCTTC. Translating gives CASSPWQGTYNEQFF.

The chain is built from TRBV7-9 and TRBJ1-2, with 8 bases fitting TRBD1. Germline CDR1 and CDR2: SEHNR and FQNEAQ (reference sequence). The CDR3 runs 15 residues. With V trimmed by 3 bases and J by 3 bases, 6 bases remained unmatched. The CDR3 DNA follows: TGTGCCAGCAGCTTTCACTCGGACAGGGACTATGGCTACACCTTC. Residues: CASSFHSDRDYGYTF.

With respect to this clone: In the same sample, other DNA sequences code for this CDR3. V and J are TRBV9 and TRBJ2-1, with D possibly matching TRBD2 (5 bases). Trimming shortened V by 3 bases and J by 2 bases, and 6 bases separated the two germline ends. The germline CDR1 and CDR2 sequences are SGDLS and YYNGEE. The CDR3 extends over 13 amino acids. Here the CDR3 DNA reads TGTGCCAGCAGCGGGCGGGCCTACAATGAGCAGTTCTTC. This sequence encodes CASSGRAYNEQFF.

The rearrangement uses TRBV11-2 and TRBJ1-2; D is undetermined. With 4 bases removed from V and 1 base from J, the gap between germline ends came to 10 bases. This CDR3 has 14 residues. Germline V gene sequence: CDR1 SGHAT, CDR2 FQNNGV. The CDR3 spells CASSSRGDNYGYTF. The CDR3 DNA is TGTGCCAGCAGCTCCCGCGGGGATAACTATGGCTACACCTTC.

CDR3 in DNA: TGTGCCAGTAGTGCCCTGACAGGGGGGGACTCTGGGGCCAACGTCCTGACTTTC. Its translation: CASSALTGGDSGANVLTF. The chain is built from TRBV19 and TRBJ2-6; 9 nucleotides match TRBD1. CDR1 is LNHDA and CDR2 is SQIVND in the germline V gene (reference sequence). The junction had 8 bases not matched to a gene; V was cut back by 5 bases and J by 0 bases. The CDR3 has 18 residues.

The chain recombines TRBV4-1 with TRBJ1-3; TRBD1 aligns across 11 bases. Unmatched junction bases numbered 0, after V lost 0 bases and J lost 2 bases. CDR3 length: 16 residues. Germline CDR1 and CDR2: MGHRA and YSYEKL. CDR3 residues: CASSQEGQGAGNTIYF. CDR3 nucleotide sequence: TGCGCCAGCAGCCAAGAGGGACAGGGGGCTGGAAACACCATATATTTT.

Note on this clone: The same CDR3 arises from other DNA sequences in this sample as well. This chain uses TRBV30 with TRBJ2-7, with D unclear. The V end lost 0 bases, the J end lost 2 bases, and 5 bases lay between the germline ends. CDR1 GTSNPN and CDR2 SVGIG come from the germline V gene (reference sequence). The CDR3 length is 12 residues. The CDR3 loop is CAWSVSPYEQYF. CDR3 DNA sequence: TGTGCCTGGAGTGTAAGCCCCTACGAGCAGTACTTC.

The V gene is TRBV5-5, the J gene TRBJ2-3; perhaps TRBD2 as D (6 bases). Trimming took off 5 bases at V and 0 bases at J, with 16 bases between the two ends. The CDR3 contains 16 residues. CDR1 is SGHKS and CDR2 is YYEKEE in the germline V gene (reference sequence). CDR3 bases: TGTGCCAGCAGTCGAACTGTAGCGGCTAGCACAGATACGCAGTATTTT. It is translated as CASSRTVAASTDTQYF.

The rearrangement links TRBV5-1 to TRBJ2-7; D is possibly TRBD1 or TRBD2 (5 bases each). The CDR3 is 15 residues long. Germline loops: CDR1 SGHRS, CDR2 YFSETQ. The ends were cut back, 4 bases at V and 2 bases at J, with 16 bases in the middle. CDR3 amino acids: CASSPGRGDPYEQYF. CDR3 bases: TGCGCCAGCAGCCCCGGACGTGGGGACCCCTACGAGCAGTACTTC.